A single sample gave rise to the 17 T cell receptor beta chains below, sequenced in a study of blood T cell repertoires in COVID-19. Assay: immunoSEQ multiplex PCR; the TCRdb copy retains only in-frame clones and omits some. The repertoire holds around 240,000 clones, with 80% to 90% as singletons. Sample: PBMCs or T cells enriched from blood (not recorded which). Receptor source: a woman aged 45-65 years who had recovered from COVID-19.

This clone showed up just once. The J gene is TRBJ1-2, the V gene TRBV29-1; 7 bases map to TRBD1. Looked up from germline, CDR1 is SQVTM and CDR2 is ANQGSEA. V was pared by 5 bases and J by 7 bases, with 7 bases of the junction left unmatched. The CDR3 covers 12 residues. CDR3 loop: CSVTDRVAGYTF. The CDR3 nucleotides are TGCAGCGTTACAGACAGGGTAGCTGGCTACACCTTC.

This chain joins TRBV28 and TRBJ2-7, with D tentatively TRBD1 (5 bases). Germline V CDR1 and CDR2: MDHEN, SYDVKM. Trimming left V 6 bases short and J 0 bases short, with 12 bases between. The CDR3 has 14 residues. CDR3 in amino acids: CASSSTAYSYEQYF. The CDR3 bases are TGTGCCAGCAGCTCGACAGCCTACTCCTACGAGCAGTACTTC.

The table lists this clone with many counts. This chain connects TRBV11-2 to TRBJ1-1; a possible D gene is TRBD1 (6 bases). Germline CDR1 SGHAT, CDR2 FQNNGV. V gave up 2 bases and J gave up 1 base, with 11 bases separating them. This CDR3 has 15 residues. The CDR3: CASSLYRGTNTEAFF. In nucleotides, the CDR3 is TGTGCCAGCAGCTTATATAGGGGGACGAACACTGAAGCTTTCTTT. Filled out from reference TRBV11-2 and TRBJ1-1, the complete variable domain reads EAGVAQSPRYKIIEKRQSVAFWCNPISGHATLYWYQQILGQGPKLLIQFQNNGVVDDSQLPKDRFSAERLKGVDSTLKIQPAKLEDSAVYLCASSLYRGTNTEAFFGQGTRLTVV.

The J gene is TRBJ2-4, the V gene TRBV5-1; 7 positions match TRBD1. The CDR3 has 20 amino acids. V shed 4 bases, J shed 0 bases, and the junction held 19 bases outside the gene matches. The V gene's germline CDR1 is SGHRS and CDR2 YFSETQ. Here the CDR3 reads CASSPIGTAQKMVAKNIQYF. For the CDR3, the DNA is TGCGCCAGCAGCCCGATCGGGACAGCCCAAAAGATGGTAGCCAAAAACATTCAGTACTTC.

This chain links TRBV18 with TRBJ2-3; D gene ambiguous. CDR1 is KGHSH, CDR2 LQKENI, per germline. Between the trimmed V and J ends, which lost 2 bases and 5 bases, there was a span of 11 bases. The CDR3 is made up of 14 amino acids. CDR3 nucleotide sequence: TGTGCCAGCTCACCATTGACATCGAAAGATACGCAGTATTTT. It encodes CASSPLTSKDTQYF.

V is TRBV5-1 and J is TRBJ2-1; 9 nucleotides match TRBD2. The CDR3 covers 16 residues. The germline gives CDR1 SGHRS, CDR2 YFSETQ. V lost 0 bases to trimming and J lost 7 bases; unmatched junction nucleotides: 8. This chain's CDR3 is CASSLVASGNYNEQFF. The CDR3 bases are TGCGCCAGCAGCTTGGTGGCTAGCGGGAATTATAATGAGCAGTTCTTC.

This clone was seen once. The chain couples TRBV28 to TRBJ1-3; D perhaps matches TRBD1 (5 bases). V shed 3 bases and J shed 2 bases, with 17 bases lying between them. The CDR3 contains 17 residues. Germline V gene lookup returns CDR1 MDHEN and CDR2 SYDVKM. The CDR3 sequence: CASSFPTRRGTGNTIYF. CDR3 bases: TGTGCCAGCAGTTTCCCGACGCGCCGGGGGACTGGAAACACCATATATTTT.

This clone was detected once. The genes are TRBV25-1 and TRBJ1-5, with 10 bases identical to TRBD1. V shed 6 bases and J 4 bases; nucleotides not matched to a gene: 6. The length of the CDR3 is 15 residues. Germline CDR1 MGHDK, CDR2 SYGVNS. The CDR3 coding sequence is TGTGCCAGCAGCTCGGGACAGGGGATTAATCAGCCCCAGCATTTT. Translation gives CASSSGQGINQPQHF.

The chain employs TRBV13 and TRBJ1-1, with D perhaps matching TRBD1 (6 bases). The CDR3 is 13 residues long. V was shortened by 1 base and J by 5 bases, with 8 bases between the two germline ends. Germline V gives CDR1 PRHDT, CDR2 FYEKMQ (reference sequence). The CDR3 nucleotides read TGTGCCAGCAGCTTAGACAGGGATACTGAAGCTTTCTTT. Amino acids: CASSLDRDTEAFF.

The gene calls are TRBV10-1 and TRBJ2-6; D might be TRBD1 (6 bases). Between the trimmed V and J ends, which lost 6 bases and 0 bases, there was a span of 12 bases. The CDR3 sequence is 16 residues long. Looked up from germline, CDR1 is WNHNN and CDR2 is SYGVQD (reference sequence). This CDR3 reads CASRGQQRSGANVLTF. The CDR3 nucleotides read TGCGCCAGCAGAGGACAGCAACGCTCTGGGGCCAACGTCCTGACTTTC.

This clone came up once. This chain links TRBV9 with TRBJ2-1; 8 nucleotides align to TRBD2. Losses at the gene ends were 4 bases for V and 10 bases for J; bases not matched to a gene: 16. The CDR3 is made up of 16 amino acids. Germline V gene data show CDR1 as SGDLS and CDR2 as YYNGEE. The CDR3 DNA reads TGTGCCAGCAGCCCGCTGAGCGGGAGCGCCCTAGGGGAGCAGTTCTTC. As protein: CASSPLSGSALGEQFF. Full variable domain (missing parts from reference TRBV9 and TRBJ2-1): DSGVTQTPKHLITATGQRVTLRCSPRSGDLSVYWYQQSLDQGLQFLIQYYNGEERAKGNILERFSAQQFPDLHSELNLSSLELGDSALYFCASSPLSGSALGEQFFGPGTRLTVL.

The V gene is TRBV19, the J gene TRBJ2-1; 7 bases map to TRBD2. This CDR3 comprises 12 residues. Germline V lookup: CDR1 LNHDA, CDR2 SQIVND (reference sequence). CDR3 in DNA: TGTGGGGGGGGTTCCTCCTACAATGAGCAGTTCTTC. Translating it yields CGGGSSYNEQFF. The full variable domain, completed using reference TRBV19 and TRBJ2-1, is DGGITQSPKYLFRKEGQNVTLSCEQNLNHDAMYWYRQDPGQGLRLIYYSQIVNDFQKGDIAEGYSVSREKKESFPLTVTSAQKNPTAFYLCGGGSSYNEQFFGPGTRLTVL.

V usage is TRBV20-1 and J usage is TRBJ2-3, with TRBD1 matching 8 bases. The CDR3 loop spans 14 amino acids. Germline CDR1 DFQATT, CDR2 SNEGSKA (reference sequence). The V gene end was trimmed by 3 bases and the J gene end by 3 bases; junction bases not matched to a gene: 5. In nucleotides, the CDR3 is TGCAGTGCTAGTCGCGGACAGGGAACAGATACGCAGTATTTT. Amino acids: CSASRGQGTDTQYF.

The chain uses TRBV5-1 and TRBJ2-4; 10 bases agree with TRBD2. This CDR3 spans 15 amino acids. The junction had 9 bases not matched to a gene; V was cut back by 5 bases and J by 7 bases. Germline values: CDR1 SGHRS, CDR2 YFSETQ. The DNA for the CDR3 is TGCGCCAGCAGAAGGGAAGCGGGAGGGGAGAACATTCAGTACTTC. It is translated as CASRREAGGENIQYF.

The V gene is TRBV5-1, the J gene TRBJ2-7, with TRBD2 matching over 9 bases. Trimming at V came to 4 bases and at J to 3 bases, leaving 8 bases not matched to a gene. Germline loops: CDR1 SGHRS, CDR2 YFSETQ. The CDR3 is 15 amino acids. CDR3 in DNA: TGCGCCAGCAGCCCGACTAGCGGTCTTGGCTACGAGCAGTACTTC. This codes for CASSPTSGLGYEQYF. The full variable domain, completed using reference TRBV5-1 and TRBJ2-7, is KAGVTQTPRYLIKTRGQQVTLSCSPISGHRSVSWYQQTPGQGLQFLFEYFSETQRNKGNFPGRFSGRQFSNSRSEMNVSTLELGDSALYLCASSPTSGLGYEQYFGPGTRLTVT.

This clone was seen a single time. The gene calls are TRBV7-3 and TRBJ2-7; TRBD1 might be the D (6 bases). Trimming stripped 4 bases from V and 7 bases from J, with 11 bases between. The germline V gene encodes CDR1 SGHTA and CDR2 FQGTGA. The CDR3 is 12 residues long. As DNA, the CDR3 is TGTGCCAGCAGCTCAGGGGCAAGGGAGCAGTACTTC. It codes for CASSSGAREQYF.

This clone was detected once. This chain connects TRBV7-3 to TRBJ2-2; 7 bases align to TRBD2. The germline gives CDR1 SGHTA, CDR2 FQGTGA. Trimming took 5 bases from V and 0 from J; bases not matched to a gene: 9. The CDR3 spans 17 residues. The CDR3 sequence is CASSENPSGANTGELFF. CDR3 coding DNA: TGTGCCAGCAGCGAAAATCCTAGCGGAGCGAACACCGGGGAGCTGTTTTTT.